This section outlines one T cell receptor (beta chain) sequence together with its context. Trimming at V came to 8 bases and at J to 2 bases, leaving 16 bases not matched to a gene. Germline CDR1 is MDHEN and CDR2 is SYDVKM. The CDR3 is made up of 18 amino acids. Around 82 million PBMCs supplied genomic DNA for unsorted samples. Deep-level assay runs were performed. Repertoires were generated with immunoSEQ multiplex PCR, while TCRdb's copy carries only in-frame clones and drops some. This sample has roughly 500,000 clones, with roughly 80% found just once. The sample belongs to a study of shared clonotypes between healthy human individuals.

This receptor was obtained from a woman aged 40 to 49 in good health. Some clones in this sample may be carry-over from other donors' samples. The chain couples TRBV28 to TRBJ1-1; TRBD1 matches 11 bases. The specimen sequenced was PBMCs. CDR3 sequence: CASSYWTGGFGDNTEAFF. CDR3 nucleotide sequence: TGTGCCAGCTCATACTGGACAGGGGGCTTTGGGGATAACACTGAAGCTTTCTTT.